The TCR beta chain under discussion was sequenced for a study of shared clonotypes between healthy human individuals. Study-wide results and caveats: The generation probabilities recorded for non-shared clonotypes fell below those of clonotypes shared by all four donors.

Per sorted-subset replicate PCR, input was approximately 180 ng DNA, representing tens of thousands of T cell genomes. TCRdb's copy holds only in-frame clones and misses some; the assay was immunoSEQ multiplex PCR. The data show 950,000 to 1,100,000 clones, about 75% seen once. About this clone itself: No antigen is known for it.

V lost 4 bases to trimming and J lost 5 bases, with 20 bases between them. Germline CDR1 is PRHDT and CDR2 is FYEKMQ (reference sequence). CDR3 length equals 16 residues. This TCR was sampled from a man between 18 and 29 years old in good health. V gene TRBV13 combines with J gene TRBJ2-5; possible D gene TRBD1, 6 bases. Sequenced sample: memory CD4+ T cells sorted from blood. Subset noted: CD45RA-negative fraction. The CDR3 DNA sequence: TGTGCCAGCAGCTCCCGACTGGGGGCGAACGAGGAGACCCAGTACTTC. It yields the protein CASSSRLGANEETQYF.